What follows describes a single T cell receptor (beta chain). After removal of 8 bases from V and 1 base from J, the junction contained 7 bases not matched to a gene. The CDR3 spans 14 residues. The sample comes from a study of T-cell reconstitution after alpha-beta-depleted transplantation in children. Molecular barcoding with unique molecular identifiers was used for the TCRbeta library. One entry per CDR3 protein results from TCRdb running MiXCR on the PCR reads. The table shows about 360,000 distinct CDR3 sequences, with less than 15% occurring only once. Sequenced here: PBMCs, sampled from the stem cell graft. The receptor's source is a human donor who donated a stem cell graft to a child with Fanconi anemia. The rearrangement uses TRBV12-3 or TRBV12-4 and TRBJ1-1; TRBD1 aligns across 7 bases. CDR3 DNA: TGTGCCAGCGTCTCAGGGGGAGGGAACACTGAAGCTTTCTTT. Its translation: CASVSGGGNTEAFF.